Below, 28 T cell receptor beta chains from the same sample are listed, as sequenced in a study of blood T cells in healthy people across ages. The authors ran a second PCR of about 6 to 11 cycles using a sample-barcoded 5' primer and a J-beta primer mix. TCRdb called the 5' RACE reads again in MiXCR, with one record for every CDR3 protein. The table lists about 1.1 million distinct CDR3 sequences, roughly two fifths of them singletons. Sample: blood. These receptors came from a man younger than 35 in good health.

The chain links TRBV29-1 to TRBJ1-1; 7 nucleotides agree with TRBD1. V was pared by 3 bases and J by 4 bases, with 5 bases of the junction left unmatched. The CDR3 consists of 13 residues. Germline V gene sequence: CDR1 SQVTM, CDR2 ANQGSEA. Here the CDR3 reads CSVEDRFPTEAFF. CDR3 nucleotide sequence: TGCAGCGTTGAGGACAGGTTCCCCACTGAAGCTTTCTTT. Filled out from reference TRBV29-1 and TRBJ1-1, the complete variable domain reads SAVISQKPSRDICQRGTSLTIQCQVDSQVTMMFWYRQQPGQSLTLIATANQGSEATYESGFVIDKFPISRPNLTFSTLTVSNMSPEDSSIYLCSVEDRFPTEAFFGQGTRLTVV.

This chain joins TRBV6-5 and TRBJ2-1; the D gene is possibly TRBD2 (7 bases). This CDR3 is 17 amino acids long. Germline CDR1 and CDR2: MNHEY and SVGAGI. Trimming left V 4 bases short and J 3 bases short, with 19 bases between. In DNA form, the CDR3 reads TGTGCCAGCAGTTCGGTCGGGGGGCAAGAAGTCTACAATGAGCAGTTCTTC. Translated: CASSSVGGQEVYNEQFF.

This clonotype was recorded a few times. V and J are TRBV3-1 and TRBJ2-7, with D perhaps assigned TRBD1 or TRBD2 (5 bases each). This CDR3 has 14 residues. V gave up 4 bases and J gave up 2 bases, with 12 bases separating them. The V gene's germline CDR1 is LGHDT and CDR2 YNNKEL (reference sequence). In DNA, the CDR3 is TGTGCCAGCAGCCTCCGGGACCCTCCCTACGAGCAGTACTTC. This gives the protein CASSLRDPPYEQYF.

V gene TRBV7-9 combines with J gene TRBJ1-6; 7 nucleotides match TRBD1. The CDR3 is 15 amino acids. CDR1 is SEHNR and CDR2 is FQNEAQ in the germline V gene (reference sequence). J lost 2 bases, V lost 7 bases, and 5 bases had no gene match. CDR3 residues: CASKQGITYNSPLHF. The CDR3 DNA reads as TGTGCCAGCAAACAGGGGATCACCTATAATTCACCCCTCCACTTT.

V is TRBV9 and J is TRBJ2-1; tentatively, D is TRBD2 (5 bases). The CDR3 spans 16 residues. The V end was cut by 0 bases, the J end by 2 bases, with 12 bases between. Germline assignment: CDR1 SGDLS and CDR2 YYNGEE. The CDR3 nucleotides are TGTGCCAGCAGCGTAGGAGGGAGCTTAACCTACAATGAGCAGTTCTTC. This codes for CASSVGGSLTYNEQFF.

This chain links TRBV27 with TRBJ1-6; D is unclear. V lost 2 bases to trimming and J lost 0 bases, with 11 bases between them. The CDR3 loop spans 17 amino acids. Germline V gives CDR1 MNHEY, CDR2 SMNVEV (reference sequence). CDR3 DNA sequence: TGTGCCAGCAGTTTACGGATCGAGAGCTCCTATAATTCACCCCTCCACTTT. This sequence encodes CASSLRIESSYNSPLHF.

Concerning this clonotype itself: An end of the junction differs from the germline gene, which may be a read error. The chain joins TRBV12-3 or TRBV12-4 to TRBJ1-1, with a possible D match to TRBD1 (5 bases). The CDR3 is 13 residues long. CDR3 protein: CASRSGGGTEAFF. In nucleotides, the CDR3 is TGCGCCAGCAGGTCCGGGGGGGGCACTGAAGCTTTCTTT.

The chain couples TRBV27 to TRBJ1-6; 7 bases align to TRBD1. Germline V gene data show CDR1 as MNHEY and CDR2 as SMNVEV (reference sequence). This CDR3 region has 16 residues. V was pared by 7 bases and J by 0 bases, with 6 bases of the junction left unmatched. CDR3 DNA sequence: TGTGCCAGCACGGGAGGGGGCCTCTCCTATAATTCACCCCTCCACTTT. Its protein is CASTGGGLSYNSPLHF.

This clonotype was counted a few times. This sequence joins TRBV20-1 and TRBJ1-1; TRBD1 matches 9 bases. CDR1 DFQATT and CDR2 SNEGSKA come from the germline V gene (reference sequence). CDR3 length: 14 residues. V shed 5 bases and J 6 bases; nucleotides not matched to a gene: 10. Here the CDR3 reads CSAQFDRGASEAFF. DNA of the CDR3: TGCAGTGCTCAATTTGACAGGGGGGCTTCTGAAGCTTTCTTT.

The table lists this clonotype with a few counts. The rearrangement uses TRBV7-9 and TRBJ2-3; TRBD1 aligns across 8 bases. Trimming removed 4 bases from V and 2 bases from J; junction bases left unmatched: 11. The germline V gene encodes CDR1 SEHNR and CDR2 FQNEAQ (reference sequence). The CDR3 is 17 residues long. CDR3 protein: CASSYSSGTGLTDTQYF. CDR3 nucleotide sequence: TGTGCCAGCAGCTACAGCTCCGGGACAGGACTCACAGATACGCAGTATTTT. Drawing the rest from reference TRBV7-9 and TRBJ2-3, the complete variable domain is DTGVSQNPRHKITKRGQNVTFRCDPISEHNRLYWYRQTLGQGPEFLTYFQNEAQLEKSRLLSDRFSAERPKGSFSTLEIQRTEQGDSAMYLCASSYSSGTGLTDTQYFGPGTRLTVL.

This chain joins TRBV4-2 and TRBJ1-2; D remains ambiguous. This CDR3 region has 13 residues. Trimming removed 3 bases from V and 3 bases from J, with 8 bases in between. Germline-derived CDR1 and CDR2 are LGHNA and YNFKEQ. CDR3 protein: CASSQADHYGYTF. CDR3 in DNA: TGTGCCAGCAGCCAGGCAGACCACTATGGCTACACCTTC.

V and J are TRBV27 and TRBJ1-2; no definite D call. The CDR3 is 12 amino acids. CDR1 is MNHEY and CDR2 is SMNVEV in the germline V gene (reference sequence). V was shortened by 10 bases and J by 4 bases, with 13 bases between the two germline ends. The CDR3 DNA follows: TGTGCCACCAAACACGCTACCTATGGCTACACCTTC. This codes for CATKHATYGYTF.

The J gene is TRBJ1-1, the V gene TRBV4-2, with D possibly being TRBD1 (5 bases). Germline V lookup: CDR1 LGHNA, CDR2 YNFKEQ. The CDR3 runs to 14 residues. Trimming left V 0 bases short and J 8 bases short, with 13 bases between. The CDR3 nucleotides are TGTGCCAGCAGCCAAGATCGCAACAACAGGGAAGCTTTCTTT. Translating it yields CASSQDRNNREAFF.

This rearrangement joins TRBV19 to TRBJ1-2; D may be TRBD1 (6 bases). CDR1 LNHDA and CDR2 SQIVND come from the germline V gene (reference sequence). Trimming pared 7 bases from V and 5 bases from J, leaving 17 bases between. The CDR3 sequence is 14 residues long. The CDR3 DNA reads TGTGCCAGTACCGCAAGACAGGCTACTTATGGCTACACCTTC. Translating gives CASTARQATYGYTF.

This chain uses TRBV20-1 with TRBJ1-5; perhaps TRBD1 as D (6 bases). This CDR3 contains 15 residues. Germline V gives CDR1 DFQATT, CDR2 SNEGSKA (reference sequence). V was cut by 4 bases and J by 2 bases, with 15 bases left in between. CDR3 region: CSATHREMGNQPQHF. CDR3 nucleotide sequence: TGCAGTGCTACACACAGGGAGATGGGCAATCAGCCCCAGCATTTT.

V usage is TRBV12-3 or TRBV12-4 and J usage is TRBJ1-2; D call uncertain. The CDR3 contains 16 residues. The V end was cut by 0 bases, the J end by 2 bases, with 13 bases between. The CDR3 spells CASSLAPRSENYGYTF. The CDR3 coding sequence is TGTGCCAGCAGTTTAGCGCCTAGGTCAGAGAACTATGGCTACACCTTC.

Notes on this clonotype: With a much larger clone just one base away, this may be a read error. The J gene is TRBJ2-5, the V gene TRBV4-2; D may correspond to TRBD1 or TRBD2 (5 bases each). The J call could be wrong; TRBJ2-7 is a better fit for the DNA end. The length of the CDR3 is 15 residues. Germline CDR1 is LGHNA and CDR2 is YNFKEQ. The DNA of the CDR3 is TGTGCCAGCAGCCAATCTGGACGGGGCTACTACGAGCAGTACTTC. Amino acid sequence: CASSQSGRGYYEQYF.

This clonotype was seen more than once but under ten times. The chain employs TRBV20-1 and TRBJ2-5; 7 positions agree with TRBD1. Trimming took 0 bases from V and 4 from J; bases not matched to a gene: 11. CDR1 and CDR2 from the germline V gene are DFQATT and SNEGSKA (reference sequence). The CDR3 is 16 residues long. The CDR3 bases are TGCAGTGCTAGAGATCTGCCGACAGGGACGGGAGAGACCCAGTACTTC. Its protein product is CSARDLPTGTGETQYF.

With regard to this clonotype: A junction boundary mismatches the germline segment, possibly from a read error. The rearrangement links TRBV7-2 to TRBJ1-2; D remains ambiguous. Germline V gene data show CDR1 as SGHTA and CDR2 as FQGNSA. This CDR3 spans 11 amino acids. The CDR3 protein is CASSLALSLTF. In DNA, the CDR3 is TGTGCCAGCAGCCTAGCGTTGAGCCTCACCTTC.

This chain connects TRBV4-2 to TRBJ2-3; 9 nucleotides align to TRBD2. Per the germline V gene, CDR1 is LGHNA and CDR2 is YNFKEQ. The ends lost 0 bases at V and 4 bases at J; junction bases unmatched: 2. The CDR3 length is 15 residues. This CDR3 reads CASSQDAGGPDTQYF. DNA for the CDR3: TGTGCCAGCAGCCAAGATGCGGGGGGGCCAGATACGCAGTATTTT.

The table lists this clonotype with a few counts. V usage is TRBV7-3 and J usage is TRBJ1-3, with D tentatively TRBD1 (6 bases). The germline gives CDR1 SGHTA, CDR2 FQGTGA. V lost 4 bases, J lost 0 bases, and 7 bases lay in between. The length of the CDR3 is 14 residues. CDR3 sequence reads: CASSSDSSGNTIYF. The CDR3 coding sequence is TGTGCCAGCAGCTCGGACAGCTCTGGAAACACCATATATTTT.

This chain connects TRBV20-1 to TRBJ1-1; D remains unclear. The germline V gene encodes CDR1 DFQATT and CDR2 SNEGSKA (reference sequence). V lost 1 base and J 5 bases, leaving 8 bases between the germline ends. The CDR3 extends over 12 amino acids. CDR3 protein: CSARVRETEAFF. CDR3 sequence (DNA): TGCAGTGCTAGAGTTCGGGAAACTGAAGCTTTCTTT.

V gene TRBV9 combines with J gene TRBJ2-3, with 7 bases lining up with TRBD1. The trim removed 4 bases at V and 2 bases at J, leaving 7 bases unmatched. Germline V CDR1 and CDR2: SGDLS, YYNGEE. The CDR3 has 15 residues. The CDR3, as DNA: TGTGCCAGCAGCTCCTCCGACAGGGCCACAGATACGCAGTATTTT. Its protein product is CASSSSDRATDTQYF.

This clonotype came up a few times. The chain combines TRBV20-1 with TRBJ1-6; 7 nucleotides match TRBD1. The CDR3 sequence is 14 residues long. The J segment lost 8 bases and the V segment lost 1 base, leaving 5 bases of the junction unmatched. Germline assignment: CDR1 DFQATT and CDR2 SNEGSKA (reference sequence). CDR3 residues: CSARVGQVDSPLHF. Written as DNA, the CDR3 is TGCAGTGCTAGAGTCGGACAGGTCGATTCACCCCTCCACTTT.

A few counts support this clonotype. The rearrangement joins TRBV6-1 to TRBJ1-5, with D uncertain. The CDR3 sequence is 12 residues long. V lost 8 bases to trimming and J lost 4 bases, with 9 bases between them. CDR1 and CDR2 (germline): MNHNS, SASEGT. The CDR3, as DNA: TGTGCCAGCCGGTCTTTTAATCAGCCCCAGCATTTT. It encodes CASRSFNQPQHF.

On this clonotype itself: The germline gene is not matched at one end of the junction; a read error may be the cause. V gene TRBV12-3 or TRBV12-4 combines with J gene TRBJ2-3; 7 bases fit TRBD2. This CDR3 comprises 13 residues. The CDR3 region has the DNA TGTGCCAGCCGGGAGGCAACCGCAGATGCGCAGTATTTT. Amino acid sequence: CASREATADAQYF.

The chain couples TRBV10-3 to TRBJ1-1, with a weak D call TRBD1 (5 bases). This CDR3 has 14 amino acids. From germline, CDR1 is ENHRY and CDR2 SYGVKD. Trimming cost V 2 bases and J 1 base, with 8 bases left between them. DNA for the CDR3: TGTGCCATCAGTGAGCGGCAGGGGAACACTGAAGCTTTCTTT. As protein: CAISERQGNTEAFF.

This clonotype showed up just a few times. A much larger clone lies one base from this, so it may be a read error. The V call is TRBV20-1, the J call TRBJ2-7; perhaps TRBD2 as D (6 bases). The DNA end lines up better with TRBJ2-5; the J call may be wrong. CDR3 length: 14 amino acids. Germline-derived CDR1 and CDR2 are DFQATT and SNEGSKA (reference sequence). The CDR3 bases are TGCAGTGCTAGAGATGCGGGGAACGGGAGGACCCAGTACTTC. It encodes CSARDAGNGRTQYF.